Detailed here is one T cell receptor (beta chain). The data stem from a study of blood T cell repertoires in COVID-19. Overall study context: Spain, Italy and the United States supplied samples that represented acute and convalescent COVID-19. PBMCs, B-cell-depleted T cells, or T cells provided the cDNA or gDNA that made up the material.

This CDR3 is 16 amino acids long. The germline V gene encodes CDR1 SGHDT and CDR2 YYEEEE. Trimming removed 2 bases at V and 0 bases at J, with 11 bases between. Original analysis: Reference gene primer amplification gave nucleated cell count estimates. The assay was immunoSEQ multiplex PCR, and TCRdb's table has in-frame clones only and misses some. V and J calls and clone size are copied from that table; D and trimming were computed from the DNA. Here the sample spans some 57,000 clones, roughly 86% being singletons. The sequenced sample was peripheral blood. V usage is TRBV5-6 and J usage is TRBJ2-2; D not certain. This clonotype originated in a woman aged 80 or over with acute or convalescent COVID-19. The CDR3 protein is CASSFSQTPNTGELFF. CDR3 DNA sequence: TGTGCCAGCAGCTTCTCGCAGACTCCGAACACCGGGGAGCTGTTTTTT.